This record covers a single T cell receptor (beta chain). The sample is drawn from a study of identifying expanded T cells in peripheral blood. V was cut by 6 bases and J by 3 bases, with 11 bases left in between. The germline V gene has CDR1 SGHTA and CDR2 FQGNSA. The CDR3 has 13 residues. Libraries were prepared by immunoSEQ multiplex PCR; TCRdb keeps only in-frame clonotypes and omits some of them. The table includes approximately 110,000 clones, 75% to 90% detected once. Sequenced material: blood. The source is a person aged 18 to 75 in good health. V gene TRBV7-2 combines with J gene TRBJ1-1; D unresolved. The CDR3 DNA is TGTGCCAGCAGTCATGAAGGGTACACTGAAGCTTTCTTT. It translates to CASSHEGYTEAFF.